This T cell receptor (beta chain) was retrieved from a study of identifying expanded T cells in peripheral blood. Data came from immunoSEQ multiplex PCR; TCRdb stores just in-frame clones and leaves some out. The sample includes about 100,000 clones, approximately 88% of them seen just once. Germline values: CDR1 SNHLY, CDR2 FYNNEI. V was trimmed by 1 base and J by 5 bases, leaving 8 bases between them. There are 13 residues in the CDR3. The sequence was collected from a person aged 18 to 75 in good health. The sequencing input was blood. This chain uses TRBV2 with TRBJ1-1; D is unclear. CDR3 DNA: TGTGCCAGCAGTGAAGGGGCCTTGACTGAAGCTTTCTTT. Its protein product is CASSEGALTEAFF. The full variable domain, completed using reference TRBV2 and TRBJ1-1, is EPEVTQTPSHQVTQMGQEVILRCVPISNHLYFYWYRQILGQKVEFLVSFYNNEISEKSEIFDDQFSVERPDGSNFTLKIRSTKLEDSAMYFCASSEGALTEAFFGQGTRLTVV.